The next 9 T cell receptor beta chains were all read from a single sample in a study of blood T cell repertoires in COVID-19 (dated by TCRdb to the early 2020s). The library was generated by the immunoSEQ multiplex PCR assay. As stored in TCRdb, this immuneACCESS dataset retains in-frame rearrangements with V and J assigned. A fraction of the clones does not appear; measured against another copy, unresolved V genes explain less than half of the discrepancy, and the remainder lacks a known reason. Within this sample are 250,000 to 300,000 clones, with roughly 86% of them counted one time only. In total, the top ten clones hold 3.6% of the sample. Sequencing used peripheral blood. The receptors shown here come from a man between 18 and 29 years old with active or convalescent COVID-19.

The chain employs TRBV4-1 and TRBJ1-2, with a tentative D call TRBD1 (5 bases). This CDR3 is 13 amino acids long. CDR1 and CDR2 (germline): MGHRA, YSYEKL. The V and J ends lost 1 base and 9 bases respectively, with 12 bases between them. This CDR3 reads CASSQGSGVRYTF. The DNA of the CDR3 is TGCGCCAGCAGCCAAGGATCGGGGGTACGCTACACCTTC.

V is TRBV5-8 and J is TRBJ2-6; weak D call: TRBD1 (5 bases). The CDR3 length is 17 residues. Per the germline V gene, CDR1 is SGHTS and CDR2 is YDEGEE. The V gene lost 3 bases and the J gene lost 0 bases, with 13 bases spanning the gap. This CDR3 is CASSSGQIRSGANVLTF. CDR3 DNA: TGTGCCAGCAGCTCTGGACAAATTCGCTCTGGGGCCAACGTCCTGACTTTC.

This clone was detected only a few times. CDR3 sequence reads: CASSFDNRNNSPLHF. As DNA, the CDR3 is TGTGCCAGCAGTTTTGACAATCGGAATAATTCACCCCTCCACTTT. The chain joins TRBV5-5 to TRBJ1-6; D unresolved. The V end lost 5 bases, the J end lost 5 bases, and 14 bases lay between the germline ends. The CDR3 extends over 15 amino acids. Germline CDR1 SGHKS, CDR2 YYEKEE (reference sequence).

The chain links TRBV5-6 to TRBJ1-2, with D possibly matching TRBD1 (6 bases). The CDR3 sequence is 12 residues long. Trimming pared 2 bases from V and 7 bases from J, leaving 9 bases between. CDR1 and CDR2 from the germline V gene are SGHDT and YYEEEE. In nucleotides, the CDR3 is TGTGCCAGCAGCTTTACAGGGTCTGGCTACACCTTC. It is translated as CASSFTGSGYTF. Full variable domain (remainder filled in from reference TRBV5-6 and TRBJ1-2): DAGVTQSPTHLIKTRGQQVTLRCSPKSGHDTVSWYQQALGQGPQFIFQYYEEEERQRGNFPDRFSGHQFPNYSSELNVNALLLGDSALYLCASSFTGSGYTFGSGTRLTVV.

The chain couples TRBV12-3 or TRBV12-4 to TRBJ1-3, with D unresolved. The V and J ends lost 6 bases and 4 bases respectively, with 4 bases between them. The CDR3 is made up of 11 amino acids. CDR3 in DNA: TGTGCCAGCAGCCCAGGAAACACCATATATTTT. As protein: CASSPGNTIYF.

The CDR3 coding sequence is TGTGCCTGGAGTGGCGGAGGGGTAGGCGAAAAACTGTTTTTT. The encoded protein is CAWSGGGVGEKLFF. The chain employs TRBV30 and TRBJ1-4; the D gene is possibly TRBD1 (5 bases). The ends were cut back, 1 base at V and 8 bases at J, with 14 bases in the middle. Germline values: CDR1 GTSNPN, CDR2 SVGIG (reference sequence). The CDR3 totals 14 residues.

The CDR3, as DNA: TGTGCCAGCAGTTACTCAGGGGACACAATTACTTACGAGCAGTACTTC. This sequence encodes CASSYSGDTITYEQYF. The chain is built from TRBV6-2 or TRBV6-3 and TRBJ2-7; possibly TRBD1 for D (6 bases). Germline V CDR1 and CDR2: MNHEY, SVGEGT. Trimming took off 0 bases at V and 4 bases at J, with 16 bases between the two ends. The CDR3 loop spans 16 amino acids.

This clone appeared once. The chain couples TRBV29-1 to TRBJ2-3, with TRBD2 matching over 8 bases. Per germline, CDR1 SQVTM and CDR2 ANQGSEA. The CDR3 has 16 amino acids. The trim removed 8 bases at V and 3 bases at J, leaving 16 bases unmatched. CDR3 nucleotides: TGCAGCTTAGGCGGGCCAGCGGGAGATGTTACAGATACGCAGTATTTT. Translating it yields CSLGGPAGDVTDTQYF.

The chain recombines TRBV6-2 or TRBV6-3 with TRBJ2-3; 8 nucleotides align to TRBD1. The CDR3 extends over 12 amino acids. V dropped 6 bases and J dropped 10; count of bases not matched to a gene: 6. Germline lookup yields CDR1 MNHEY and CDR2 SVGEGT. CDR3 DNA sequence: TGTGCCAGCAGCCAGACAGGGGACGCGCAGTATTTT. Translated, it gives CASSQTGDAQYF.